The source of this T cell receptor (beta chain) is a study of OX40 agonist ivuxolimab in advanced cancers. As for the study in general: Hepatocellular carcinoma, melanoma, renal cell or head and neck cancer was diagnosed in the dose-escalation patients. Under the entry rules, prior anti-PD-1, anti-PD-L1 or anti-CTLA-4 therapy was allowed, and about 40% had some. Partial responses were seen in three patients, one with hepatocellular carcinoma and two with cutaneous melanoma.

Assay used: immunoSEQ multiplex PCR; TCRdb lists only in-frame clones, some missing. This table has 150,000 to 170,000 clones, 94% appearing once. The source was CD4+ or CD8+ T cells sorted from blood, collected in a trial of the OX40 agonist ivuxolimab. The clonotype was recovered from an adult with an advanced solid tumor such as melanoma, head and neck, liver or kidney cancer.

CDR3 region: CASSPDQRASPGYTF. CDR3 in DNA: TGCGCCAGCAGCCCGGACCAGAGGGCGAGTCCTGGCTACACCTTC. The chain couples TRBV5-1 to TRBJ1-2; D is unresolved. The V gene lost 4 bases and the J gene lost 7 bases, with 20 bases spanning the gap. Germline V gene lookup returns CDR1 SGHRS and CDR2 YFSETQ. The CDR3 is 15 amino acids.